This T cell receptor (beta chain) was sequenced in a study of OX40 agonist ivuxolimab in advanced cancers. Background on the study: The study treated patients with ivuxolimab, an agonistic anti-OX40 (CD134) antibody. Participants averaged approximately 60 years of age (range roughly 20 to 90) and were 75% to 90% male.

Clones were read by immunoSEQ multiplex PCR, and TCRdb kept only the in-frame ones, dropping some. The repertoire holds just under 80,000 clones, with 84% as singletons. The CDR3 totals 11 residues. The V and J ends lost 7 bases and 1 base respectively, with 3 bases between them. The germline V gene encodes CDR1 LNHDA and CDR2 SQIVND (reference sequence). The sequence came from an adult with an advanced solid tumor such as melanoma, head and neck, liver or kidney cancer. The J gene is TRBJ2-3, the V gene TRBV19; no reliable D call. This specimen consisted of CD4+ or CD8+ T cells sorted from blood, obtained in a trial of the OX40 agonist ivuxolimab. The CDR3 is CASTGTDTQYF. CDR3 DNA sequence: TGTGCCAGTACCGGCACAGATACGCAGTATTTT.